This T cell receptor beta chain was documented in a study of blood T cell repertoires in COVID-19. On the study more broadly: Samples of COVID-19 (acute and convalescent) were obtained from the United States, Italy and Spain.

TCRdb's table, derived via immunoSEQ multiplex PCR, lists solely in-frame clones and lacks some. The table records roughly 320,000 clones, about nine tenths of them present only once. Points on this clone: At the DNA level, this CDR3 is encoded by other sequences in the same sample as well.

The J segment lost 1 base and the V segment lost 6 bases, leaving 1 base of the junction unmatched. CDR3 length: 13 amino acids. The TCR comes from a woman between 45 and 60 years old with COVID-19, enrolled during active disease. V is TRBV12-3 or TRBV12-4 and J is TRBJ1-1, with 8 bases lining up with TRBD1. Sequencing was done on a sample of peripheral blood. The CDR3 DNA follows: TGTGCCAGCAGCGGACAGGGGAACACTGAAGCTTTCTTT. Translating gives CASSGQGNTEAFF.